Shown below are 24 T cell receptor beta chains from a single sample sequenced in a study of T cell responses to AZD1222 COVID-19 vaccine. Method: immunoSEQ multiplex PCR; TCRdb's copy keeps in-frame clones and lacks some. The sample holds under 150,000 clones, about 92% seen once. Sequencing was performed on peripheral blood, taken on day 0 of AZD1222 vaccination. The receptors stem from an adult in good health.

This clone occurred once. V is TRBV6-2 or TRBV6-3 and J is TRBJ1-2, with D tentatively TRBD1 (5 bases). With 0 bases removed from V and 0 bases from J, the gap between germline ends came to 20 bases. This CDR3 has 19 amino acids. Germline V gene sequence: CDR1 MNHEY, CDR2 SVGEGT. The CDR3 sequence: CASSYSSEGPNPTNYGYTF. Written as DNA, the CDR3 is TGTGCCAGCAGTTACTCAAGCGAGGGGCCGAATCCGACTAACTATGGCTACACCTTC.

The chain combines TRBV5-6 with TRBJ2-7, with 10 bases lining up with TRBD1. CDR3 length equals 14 residues. Germline trimming cut 1 base from V and 5 bases from J; bases unmatched to any gene: 3. Germline V gives CDR1 SGHDT, CDR2 YYEEEE. The CDR3 region has the DNA TGTGCCAGCAGCTTGAGGACAGGGGGAAACGAGCAGTACTTC. Its protein is CASSLRTGGNEQYF. Using reference TRBV5-6 and TRBJ2-7 for the parts outside the CDR3, the full variable domain is DAGVTQSPTHLIKTRGQQVTLRCSPKSGHDTVSWYQQALGQGPQFIFQYYEEEERQRGNFPDRFSGHQFPNYSSELNVNALLLGDSALYLCASSLRTGGNEQYFGPGTRLTVT.

DNA of the CDR3: TGTGCCAGTAGTTTCAAACTCCGGGACAGGGTTTTGGCCAAAAACATTCAGTACTTC. As protein: CASSFKLRDRVLAKNIQYF. The genes are TRBV19 and TRBJ2-4, with TRBD1 matching 9 bases. CDR3 length: 19 residues. Germline V gives CDR1 LNHDA, CDR2 SQIVND (reference sequence). V trimming: 5 bases; J trimming: 1 base; junction bases outside the gene matches: 15.

The chain links TRBV28 to TRBJ1-1; 8 bases align to TRBD1. Germline V gives CDR1 MDHEN, CDR2 SYDVKM. V gave up 6 bases and J gave up 2 bases; unmatched junction bases: 14. The CDR3 sequence is 17 residues long. CDR3 nucleotides: TGTGCCAGCAGACCACTTCAGGGGGCAGGGAGAAACACTGAAGCTTTCTTT. Its translation: CASRPLQGAGRNTEAFF.

V is TRBV9 and J is TRBJ2-7, with D tentatively TRBD1 (6 bases). Trimming stripped 0 bases from V and 3 bases from J, with 10 bases between. CDR1 is SGDLS, CDR2 YYNGEE, per germline. This CDR3 region has 14 residues. In DNA, the CDR3 is TGTGCCAGCAGCGTAGCGGCGGACAGCTACGAGCAGTACTTC. It codes for CASSVAADSYEQYF.

V and J are TRBV7-8 and TRBJ2-7; D remains ambiguous. This CDR3 has 16 residues. Germline V gives CDR1 SGHVS, CDR2 FQNEAQ. With 5 bases removed from V and 0 bases from J, the gap between germline ends came to 17 bases. DNA of the CDR3: TGTGCCAGCAGCCAGCGCCAGCAGCCCAGCTCCTACGAGCAGTACTTC. This sequence encodes CASSQRQQPSSYEQYF.

This chain links TRBV7-9 with TRBJ2-1; 9 nucleotides agree with TRBD1. J gave up 4 bases and V 6 bases, and 10 bases lay outside the gene matches. The CDR3 has 16 amino acids. Germline V gives CDR1 SEHNR, CDR2 FQNEAQ (reference sequence). As DNA, the CDR3 is TGTGCCAGCAGTCTCCCGGAGGGACAGGGTTACAATGAGCAGTTCTTC. It specifies CASSLPEGQGYNEQFF.

J is TRBJ2-5 and V is TRBV2; TRBD1 matches at 8 bases. The CDR3 contains 14 residues. J lost 5 bases, V lost 8 bases, and 10 bases had no gene match. Germline V CDR1 and CDR2: SNHLY, FYNNEI. The CDR3 here is CASHMGTGGETQYF. CDR3 nucleotide sequence: TGTGCCAGCCACATGGGGACAGGCGGGGAGACCCAGTACTTC.

The chain recombines TRBV9 with TRBJ2-3, with D maybe TRBD2 (6 bases). Trimming pared 2 bases from V and 1 base from J, leaving 11 bases between. The CDR3 is 15 amino acids. Germline lookup yields CDR1 SGDLS and CDR2 YYNGEE. DNA of the CDR3: TGTGCCAGCAGCGTGGGCGGGACCCGCACAGATACGCAGTATTTT. Its translation: CASSVGGTRTDTQYF.

The chain has TRBV13 and TRBJ2-5, with 8 nucleotides matching TRBD1. The CDR3 sequence is 15 residues long. J gave up 7 bases and V 5 bases, and 12 bases lay outside the gene matches. CDR1 is PRHDT and CDR2 is FYEKMQ in the germline V gene (reference sequence). This CDR3 is CASSQQGQGAWTQYF. CDR3 DNA sequence: TGTGCCAGCAGCCAACAGGGGCAGGGGGCGTGGACCCAGTACTTC.

This rearrangement joins TRBV7-9 to TRBJ2-3; 12 bases match TRBD1. The germline CDR1 and CDR2 sequences are SEHNR and FQNEAQ (reference sequence). The V and J ends lost 0 bases and 4 bases, in that order; junction bases with no gene match: 11. The CDR3 covers 19 residues. The CDR3 DNA reads TGTGCCAGCAGCTTAGCCCACTACCGGGACAGGGGGCCCCCAGATACGCAGTATTTT. Its translation: CASSLAHYRDRGPPDTQYF.

The CDR3 loop is CASSPWDRGRQTGELFF. The CDR3 bases are TGTGCCAGCAGCCCCTGGGACAGGGGGCGTCAGACCGGGGAGCTGTTTTTT. This sequence joins TRBV9 and TRBJ2-2; 12 bases are shared with TRBD1. J was trimmed by 5 bases and V by 4 bases; bases with no gene match: 9. CDR3 length: 17 amino acids. Germline CDR1 reads SGDLS; CDR2 reads YYNGEE.

The gene calls are TRBV3-1 (or the pseudogene TRBV3-2) and TRBJ2-5; TRBD2 matches 8 bases. The length of the CDR3 is 13 residues. Unmatched junction bases numbered 3, after V lost 8 bases and J lost 1 base. Germline V lookup: CDR1 LGHDT, CDR2 YNNKEL (reference sequence). The CDR3 DNA follows: TGTGCCAGCCGGCTAGCGGGCCAAGAGACCCAGTACTTC. Residues: CASRLAGQETQYF.

The chain is built from TRBV7-9 and TRBJ2-2; D uncertain. The germline V gene encodes CDR1 SEHNR and CDR2 FQNEAQ (reference sequence). The CDR3 length is 18 residues. The V end lost 5 bases, the J end lost 0 bases, and 19 bases lay between the germline ends. CDR3 sequence: CASSPAVQKYANTGELFF. The CDR3 DNA sequence: TGTGCCAGCAGCCCCGCGGTACAAAAGTACGCGAACACCGGGGAGCTGTTTTTT. The whole variable domain, filled in from reference TRBV7-9 and TRBJ2-2, reads DTGVSQNPRHKITKRGQNVTFRCDPISEHNRLYWYRQTLGQGPEFLTYFQNEAQLEKSRLLSDRFSAERPKGSFSTLEIQRTEQGDSAMYLCASSPAVQKYANTGELFFGEGSRLTVL.

The CDR3, as DNA: TGTGCCAGCAGTTACTCGGAGGGCGACTATGGCTACACCTTC. It is translated as CASSYSEGDYGYTF. The chain combines TRBV6-6 with TRBJ1-2; no definite D call. The CDR3 covers 14 residues. Germline loops: CDR1 MNHNY, CDR2 SVGAGI (reference sequence). V was shortened by 0 bases and J by 3 bases, with 8 bases between the two germline ends.

V is TRBV19 and J is TRBJ1-5; 8 nucleotides line up with TRBD1. Germline CDR1 reads LNHDA; CDR2 reads SQIVND (reference sequence). The CDR3 extends over 16 amino acids. V lost 4 bases, J lost 4 bases, and 9 bases stayed unmatched. The DNA of the CDR3 is TGTGCCAGTAGTACCAACCACAGGGGGGTGAATCAGCCCCAGCATTTT. Amino acids: CASSTNHRGVNQPQHF.

The chain carries TRBV19 and TRBJ1-1, with unresolved D. In germline, CDR1 is LNHDA, CDR2 SQIVND (reference sequence). Trimming took off 7 bases at V and 0 bases at J, with 9 bases between the two ends. This CDR3 spans 13 amino acids. CDR3 residues: CASMIHVNTEAFF. In DNA, the CDR3 is TGTGCCAGTATGATACATGTGAACACTGAAGCTTTCTTT.

This chain connects TRBV18 to TRBJ1-5; 7 bases are shared with TRBD1. CDR1 is KGHSH, CDR2 LQKENI, per germline. This CDR3 has 17 residues. Trimming cost V 3 bases and J 0 bases; bases outside gene matches: 8. This CDR3 reads CASSPPPRDSSNQPQHF. The CDR3, as DNA: TGTGCCAGCTCACCCCCGCCGAGGGACAGTAGCAATCAGCCCCAGCATTTT.

The chain recombines TRBV7-3 with TRBJ1-2; TRBD1 agrees at 7 bases. J was trimmed by 2 bases and V by 5 bases; bases with no gene match: 2. The CDR3 is 13 residues long. Germline CDR1 and CDR2: SGHTA and FQGTGA. This CDR3 is CASSLGQNYGYTF. The CDR3 bases are TGTGCCAGCAGCCTGGGACAGAACTATGGCTACACCTTC. The full variable domain, with the rest looked up from reference TRBV7-3 and TRBJ1-2, is GAGVSQTPSNKVTEKGKYVELRCDPISGHTALYWYRQSLGQGPEFLIYFQGTGAADDSGLPNDRFFAVRPEGSVSTLKIQRTERGDSAVYLCASSLGQNYGYTFGSGTRLTVV.

The genes are TRBV6-1 and TRBJ1-5, with D tentatively TRBD1 (6 bases). V shed 0 bases and J shed 0 bases, with 12 bases lying between them. CDR1 and CDR2 (germline): MNHNS, SASEGT. The CDR3 length is 17 residues. The CDR3 bases are TGTGCCAGCAGTGAAGCGCCCGGGGGACATAGCAATCAGCCCCAGCATTTT. This translates into CASSEAPGGHSNQPQHF.

The V and J genes are TRBV5-1 and TRBJ1-2, with D perhaps TRBD1 (5 bases). This CDR3 region has 13 residues. Germline CDR1 is SGHRS and CDR2 is YFSETQ. The germline V and J ends were trimmed by 6 bases and 8 bases, with 17 bases remaining between them. CDR3 DNA: TGCGCCAGCACCAGGGAGGGCTTCGGAGGCTACACCTTC. Amino acid sequence: CASTREGFGGYTF. The full variable domain, with the rest looked up from reference TRBV5-1 and TRBJ1-2, is KAGVTQTPRYLIKTRGQQVTLSCSPISGHRSVSWYQQTPGQGLQFLFEYFSETQRNKGNFPGRFSGRQFSNSRSEMNVSTLELGDSALYLCASTREGFGGYTFGSGTRLTVV.

In regard to this clone: Other DNA sequences within the sample encode an identical CDR3. The CDR3 loop is CASSPGTDTQYF. The CDR3 DNA reads TGTGCCAGCAGCCCAGGAACAGATACGCAGTATTTT. J is TRBJ2-3 and V is TRBV7-3; D remains unclear. Deletions cut 5 bases from V and 3 bases from J, with 6 bases between. The germline V gene has CDR1 SGHTA and CDR2 FQGTGA. The CDR3 is 12 amino acids.

The rearrangement joins TRBV5-1 to TRBJ1-2; no reliable D call. V lost 1 base to trimming and J lost 0 bases, with 10 bases between them. This CDR3 has 15 residues. Germline values: CDR1 SGHRS, CDR2 YFSETQ. CDR3 amino acids: CASSLRGEANYGYTF. As DNA, the CDR3 is TGCGCCAGCAGCTTGCGCGGGGAAGCTAACTATGGCTACACCTTC.

The J gene is TRBJ1-3, the V gene TRBV27; 7 bases fit TRBD1. Germline loops: CDR1 MNHEY, CDR2 SMNVEV (reference sequence). The CDR3 runs 19 residues. Unmatched junction bases numbered 16, after V lost 5 bases and J lost 0 bases. CDR3 sequence reads: CASSPYPRQGPSSGNTIYF. The CDR3 nucleotides are TGTGCCAGCAGTCCTTACCCCCGACAGGGACCGAGCTCTGGAAACACCATATATTTT.